Listed below are T cell receptor beta chains from one sample, sequenced in a study of molecular identifiers for immune sequencing clone quantification. In TCRdb, the PCR reads were re-called with MiXCR into one record per CDR3 protein. Of 70,000 to 95,000 distinct CDR3 sequences detected, around 17% appear once; the ten largest clones hold 0.75% to 0.95%. Material for sequencing was naive CD8+ T cells from blood, with Jurkat cell RNA spiked in. The receptors originated from a human donor in good health. Some libraries in this study had Jurkat cell RNA spiked in. Both conserved end residues are part of each CDR3. The D gene is left open where the match is weak. Not every row has a clone size; where given, it reads once, few, many or a size class.

cdr3_length: 13
clone_size: many
d_call: NA
j_call: TRBJ2-1
v_call: TRBV12-3/TRBV12-4
cdr3_nt: TGTGCCAGCAGCAATGGGGCCAACAATGAGCAGTTCTTC
cdr3_aa: CASSNGANNEQFF

cdr3_length: 17
clone_size: many
d_call: NA
j_call: TRBJ1-5
v_call: TRBV27
cdr3_nt: TGTGCCAGCAGTTTATCGAACGCAGGGGAGGCCAATCAGCCCCAGCATTTT
cdr3_aa: CASSLSNAGEANQPQHF

cdr3_length: 14
clone_size: few
d_call: NA
j_call: TRBJ1-4
v_call: TRBV7-9
cdr3_nt: TGTGCCAGCAGCGCGACCCCGGGGGATGAAAAACTGTTTTTT
cdr3_aa: CASSATPGDEKLFF

cdr3_length: 14
clone_size: many
d_call: TRBD2
j_call: TRBJ2-7
v_call: TRBV4-3
cdr3_nt: TGCGCCAGCAGCCAAGTAGCGGGGCCGTGGGGGCAGTACTTC
cdr3_aa: CASSQVAGPWGQYF

cdr3_length: 16
clone_size: many
d_call: TRBD2
j_call: TRBJ2-3
v_call: TRBV28
cdr3_nt: TGTGCCAGCAGTTTATCCCTAGCGGGAGGTGCAGATACGCAGTATTTT
cdr3_aa: CASSLSLAGGADTQYF

cdr3_length: 11
clone_size: many
d_call: NA
j_call: TRBJ2-1
v_call: TRBV30
cdr3_nt: TGTGCCTGGAGTGACGGGGGTGAGCAGTTCTTC
cdr3_aa: CAWSDGGEQFF

cdr3_length: 15
clone_size: NA
d_call: NA
j_call: TRBJ1-5
v_call: TRBV7-6
cdr3_nt: TGTGCCAGCAGCCCCACGGGACTTAGCAATCAGCCCCAGCATTTT
cdr3_aa: CASSPTGLSNQPQHF

cdr3_length: 15
clone_size: few
d_call: NA
j_call: TRBJ1-4
v_call: TRBV14
cdr3_nt: TGTGCCAGCAGCTTACCGGACGCAATTAATGAAAAACTGTTTTTT
cdr3_aa: CASSLPDAINEKLFF

cdr3_length: 16
clone_size: many
d_call: TRBD2
j_call: TRBJ2-1
v_call: TRBV24-1
cdr3_nt: TGTGCCACCAGTGAGGAGACTAGCGGCTCCTACAATGAGCAGTTCTTC
cdr3_aa: CATSEETSGSYNEQFF

cdr3_length: 15
clone_size: few
d_call: TRBD2
j_call: TRBJ2-7
v_call: TRBV5-8
cdr3_nt: TGTGCCAGCGATATTAGACTAGCGGGGCCCTACGAGCAGTACTTC
cdr3_aa: CASDIRLAGPYEQYF

cdr3_length: 13
clone_size: many
d_call: NA
j_call: TRBJ2-3
v_call: TRBV27
cdr3_nt: TGTGCCAGCAGTTTATTCGGCACAGATACGCAGTATTTT
cdr3_aa: CASSLFGTDTQYF

cdr3_length: 13
clone_size: many
d_call: NA
j_call: TRBJ2-5
v_call: TRBV13
cdr3_nt: TGTGCCAGCAGCTGGGGACAAGAAGAGACCCAGTACTTC
cdr3_aa: CASSWGQEETQYF

cdr3_length: 13
clone_size: many
d_call: NA
j_call: TRBJ1-2
v_call: TRBV19
cdr3_nt: TGTGCCAGTAGTACAGGACCGCTCTATGGCTACACCTTC
cdr3_aa: CASSTGPLYGYTF

cdr3_length: 15
clone_size: many
d_call: TRBD2
j_call: TRBJ2-1
v_call: TRBV25-1
cdr3_nt: TGTGCCAGCAAGGGGCTAGCGGGAGGCCCGAATGAGCAGTTCTTC
cdr3_aa: CASKGLAGGPNEQFF

cdr3_length: 15
clone_size: many
d_call: NA
j_call: TRBJ2-5
v_call: TRBV7-9
cdr3_nt: TGTGCCAGCAGCTTCCTAGGGACCTCGTTTGAGACCCAGTACTTC
cdr3_aa: CASSFLGTSFETQYF

cdr3_length: 15
clone_size: NA
d_call: TRBD1
j_call: TRBJ2-1
v_call: TRBV5-1
cdr3_nt: TGCGCCAGCAGCTTGCGGGACAGGTATTACAATGAGCAGTTCTTC
cdr3_aa: CASSLRDRYYNEQFF

cdr3_length: 17
clone_size: NA
d_call: TRBD1
j_call: TRBJ2-2
v_call: TRBV7-3
cdr3_nt: TGTGCCAGCAGCTTAATTTTTGGGACAGGACAGGGCGGGGAGCTGTTTTTT
cdr3_aa: CASSLIFGTGQGGELFF

cdr3_length: 15
clone_size: NA
d_call: TRBD1
j_call: TRBJ1-1
v_call: TRBV7-9
cdr3_nt: TGTGCCAGCAGCTCAGGGACAGGGGGTGACACTGAAGCTTTCTTT
cdr3_aa: CASSSGTGGDTEAFF

cdr3_length: 15
clone_size: NA
d_call: TRBD1
j_call: TRBJ1-3
v_call: TRBV28
cdr3_nt: TGTGCCAGCAGAAGGGACAGATCAACGGGAAACACCATATATTTT
cdr3_aa: CASRRDRSTGNTIYF

cdr3_length: 14
clone_size: many
d_call: NA
j_call: TRBJ1-2
v_call: TRBV27
cdr3_nt: TGTGCCAGCAGTTTAGGGACTAGTAACTATGGCTACACCTTC
cdr3_aa: CASSLGTSNYGYTF

cdr3_length: 14
clone_size: NA
d_call: NA
j_call: TRBJ1-5
v_call: TRBV27
cdr3_nt: TGTGCCAGCAGTGTACAGGGTTCCTGGCAGCCCCAGCATTTT
cdr3_aa: CASSVQGSWQPQHF

cdr3_length: 11
clone_size: many
d_call: NA
j_call: TRBJ2-2
v_call: TRBV29-1
cdr3_nt: TGCAGCGTTTGGGACACCGGGGAGCTGTTTTTT
cdr3_aa: CSVWDTGELFF

cdr3_length: 14
clone_size: many
d_call: TRBD1
j_call: TRBJ1-1
v_call: TRBV4-1
cdr3_nt: TGCGCCAGCAGCCAACAACAGGGGGTGACTGAAGCTTTCTTT
cdr3_aa: CASSQQQGVTEAFF

cdr3_length: 17
clone_size: many
d_call: NA
j_call: TRBJ1-6
v_call: TRBV4-1
cdr3_nt: TGCGCCAGCAGCCAAGAAAAGCCGGGACCAACCAATTCACCCCTCCACTTT
cdr3_aa: CASSQEKPGPTNSPLHF

cdr3_length: 13
clone_size: many
d_call: NA
j_call: TRBJ2-2
v_call: TRBV7-3
cdr3_nt: TGTGCCAGCAGCTTTATTGGGACCGGGGAGCTGTTTTTT
cdr3_aa: CASSFIGTGELFF

cdr3_length: 16
clone_size: many
d_call: TRBD1
j_call: TRBJ2-5
v_call: TRBV19
cdr3_nt: TGTGCCAGTAGTCCAGACCGGGACAGGGACCAAGAGACCCAGTACTTC
cdr3_aa: CASSPDRDRDQETQYF

cdr3_length: 13
clone_size: many
d_call: TRBD2
j_call: TRBJ2-3
v_call: TRBV11-3
cdr3_nt: TGTGCCAGCAGCTCAGGGACTACGCATACGCAGTATTTT
cdr3_aa: CASSSGTTHTQYF

cdr3_length: 15
clone_size: many
d_call: TRBD1
j_call: TRBJ2-7
v_call: TRBV11-3
cdr3_nt: TGTGCCAGCAGCCAACGGACAGGGGCTATCTACGAGCAGTACTTC
cdr3_aa: CASSQRTGAIYEQYF

cdr3_length: 14
clone_size: many
d_call: NA
j_call: TRBJ2-2
v_call: TRBV4-1
cdr3_nt: TGCGCCAGCAGTCCCAGGGAGTACACCGGGGAGCTGTTTTTT
cdr3_aa: CASSPREYTGELFF

cdr3_length: 18
clone_size: many
d_call: TRBD2
j_call: TRBJ2-5
v_call: TRBV5-1
cdr3_nt: TGCGCCAGCAGCTTGGATTGGCTAGCGGGGGGAAACCAAGAGACCCAGTACTTC
cdr3_aa: CASSLDWLAGGNQETQYF

cdr3_length: 16
clone_size: many
d_call: NA
j_call: TRBJ2-5
v_call: TRBV6-5
cdr3_nt: TGTGCCAGCAGTACCGGTCTTACCACGTACCAAGAGACCCAGTACTTC
cdr3_aa: CASSTGLTTYQETQYF

cdr3_length: 19
clone_size: many
d_call: NA
j_call: TRBJ1-1
v_call: TRBV6-1
cdr3_nt: TGTGCCAGCGACACTGATACGACAGTGACCCCAAACATGAACACTGAAGCTTTCTTT
cdr3_aa: CASDTDTTVTPNMNTEAFF

cdr3_length: 15
clone_size: many
d_call: NA
j_call: TRBJ1-5
v_call: TRBV4-1
cdr3_nt: TGCGCCAGCAGCCCCGAACGCACCGGACGTCAGCCCCAGCATTTT
cdr3_aa: CASSPERTGRQPQHF

cdr3_length: 14
clone_size: many
d_call: TRBD2
j_call: TRBJ2-3
v_call: TRBV19
cdr3_nt: TGTGCCAGTAGTAGCGGGGGAGGCACAGATACGCAGTATTTT
cdr3_aa: CASSSGGGTDTQYF

cdr3_length: 14
clone_size: many
d_call: TRBD2
j_call: TRBJ2-3
v_call: TRBV7-8
cdr3_nt: TGTGCCAGCAGCTGGAGCGGGGACACAGATACGCAGTATTTT
cdr3_aa: CASSWSGDTDTQYF

cdr3_length: 13
clone_size: NA
d_call: TRBD2
j_call: TRBJ2-1
v_call: TRBV9
cdr3_nt: TGTGCCAGCAGCGGACTCATAGCGGGTGAGCAGTTCTTC
cdr3_aa: CASSGLIAGEQFF

cdr3_length: 14
clone_size: many
d_call: NA
j_call: TRBJ2-7
v_call: TRBV29-1
cdr3_nt: TGCAGCGTTGAGGGGGGGGCTGTGTCCTACGAGCAGTACTTC
cdr3_aa: CSVEGGAVSYEQYF

cdr3_length: 18
clone_size: many
d_call: NA
j_call: TRBJ2-1
v_call: TRBV4-3
cdr3_nt: TGCGCCAGCAGCCAAGATTCCCAACTAGCTTCTCCACACAATGAGCAGTTCTTC
cdr3_aa: CASSQDSQLASPHNEQFF

cdr3_length: 16
clone_size: many
d_call: TRBD2
j_call: TRBJ2-7
v_call: TRBV6-2/TRBV6-3
cdr3_nt: TGTGCCAGCAGTCCCCAACCGCGGGAGAGCGGGGGCGAGCAGTACTTC
cdr3_aa: CASSPQPRESGGEQYF

cdr3_length: 18
clone_size: once
d_call: NA
j_call: TRBJ2-6
v_call: TRBV7-8
cdr3_nt: TGTGCCAGCAGCTTCCTGGTCGGGCAGAGCTCTGGGGCCAACGTCCTGACTTTC
cdr3_aa: CASSFLVGQSSGANVLTF

cdr3_length: 17
clone_size: many
d_call: TRBD2
j_call: TRBJ2-3
v_call: TRBV7-2
cdr3_nt: TGTACACCCTGGGTGATTCCGGCGGGAGGCGGTCGAGATACGCAGTATTTT
cdr3_aa: CTPWVIPAGGGRDTQYF

cdr3_length: 14
clone_size: many
d_call: NA
j_call: TRBJ1-5
v_call: TRBV6-2/TRBV6-3
cdr3_nt: TGTGCCAGCAGTTACTTGGGGAGCAATCAGCCCCAGCATTTT
cdr3_aa: CASSYLGSNQPQHF

cdr3_length: 15
clone_size: many
d_call: NA
j_call: TRBJ2-1
v_call: TRBV27
cdr3_nt: TGTGCCAGCAGTTTCATCGGGGGCTCCTACAATGAGCAGTTCTTC
cdr3_aa: CASSFIGGSYNEQFF

cdr3_length: 14
clone_size: many
d_call: NA
j_call: TRBJ2-3
v_call: TRBV30
cdr3_nt: TGTGCCTGGAGTGTAGCGGCTAGCACAGATACGCAGTATTTT
cdr3_aa: CAWSVAASTDTQYF

cdr3_length: 13
clone_size: many
d_call: NA
j_call: TRBJ2-1
v_call: TRBV27
cdr3_nt: TGTGCCAGCAGTTTAGGCAGGGCCAATGAGCAGTTCTTC
cdr3_aa: CASSLGRANEQFF

cdr3_length: 16
clone_size: many
d_call: TRBD2
j_call: TRBJ2-3
v_call: TRBV2
cdr3_nt: TGTGCCAGCAGTGAAAGTGGCGGGGGGACCACAGATACGCAGTATTTT
cdr3_aa: CASSESGGGTTDTQYF

cdr3_length: 13
clone_size: many
d_call: NA
j_call: TRBJ2-2
v_call: TRBV7-9
cdr3_nt: TGTGCCAGCAGCCGCCAGGGGACCGGGGAGCTGTTTTTT
cdr3_aa: CASSRQGTGELFF

cdr3_length: 17
clone_size: many
d_call: NA
j_call: TRBJ2-2
v_call: TRBV3-1
cdr3_nt: TGTGCCAGCAGCCAGGTCTTGTGGGGGGACTACACCGGGGAGCTGTTTTTT
cdr3_aa: CASSQVLWGDYTGELFF

cdr3_length: 14
clone_size: many
d_call: NA
j_call: TRBJ2-5
v_call: TRBV7-6
cdr3_nt: TGTGCCAGCAGCTGGGGTGAAATAGACGAGACCCAGTACTTC
cdr3_aa: CASSWGEIDETQYF

cdr3_length: 17
clone_size: many
d_call: TRBD2
j_call: TRBJ2-3
v_call: TRBV27
cdr3_nt: TGTGCCAGCACCAACATTCAACCTAGCGGAGGCACAGATACGCAGTATTTT
cdr3_aa: CASTNIQPSGGTDTQYF

cdr3_length: 16
clone_size: many
d_call: TRBD1
j_call: TRBJ1-1
v_call: TRBV2
cdr3_nt: TGTGCCAGCATACAGGGGGTTTACGTTTCGAGCACTGAAGCTTTCTTT
cdr3_aa: CASIQGVYVSSTEAFF

cdr3_length: 15
clone_size: many
d_call: TRBD1
j_call: TRBJ2-3
v_call: TRBV27
cdr3_nt: TGTGCCAGCAGTTTGTCCGGGACAGGGGCTTCCAGGGAGTATTTT
cdr3_aa: CASSLSGTGASREYF